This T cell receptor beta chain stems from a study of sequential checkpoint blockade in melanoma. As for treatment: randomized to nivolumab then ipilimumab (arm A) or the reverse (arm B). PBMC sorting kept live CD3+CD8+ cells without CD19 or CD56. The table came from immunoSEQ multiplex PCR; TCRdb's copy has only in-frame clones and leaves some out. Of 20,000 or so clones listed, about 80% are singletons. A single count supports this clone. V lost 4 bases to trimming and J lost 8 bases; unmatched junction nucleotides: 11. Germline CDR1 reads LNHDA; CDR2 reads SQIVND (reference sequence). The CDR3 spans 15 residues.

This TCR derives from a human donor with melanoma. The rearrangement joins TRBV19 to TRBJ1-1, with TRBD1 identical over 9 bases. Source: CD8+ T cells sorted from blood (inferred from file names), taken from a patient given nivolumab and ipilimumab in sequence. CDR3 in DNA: TGTGCCAGTAGTAGGGACAGGGCCGTGGGGGCGGAAGCTTTCTTT. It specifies CASSRDRAVGAEAFF.